Listed here is a single TCR beta chain. Antigen: not known. This sample stems from a study of cytomegalovirus exposure and HLA in healthy donors. General study points: There were a few CMV-associated chains whose specificity for CMV antigens was confirmed in vitro. It emerged from a later analysis that several of the most significant clusters appeared to be linked to common viral pathogens. Later findings reportedly placed an Asian-associated ancestry cluster below the 666-donor mean for N-insertions.

The PCR had 60 Vbeta and 13 Jbeta primers. Sequencing was performed with immunoSEQ multiplex PCR; in TCRdb, only in-frame clones are kept and a portion is missing. Of 150,000 to 200,000 clones listed, around 75% are singletons. J lost 0 bases, V lost 7 bases, and 5 bases had no gene match. This CDR3 spans 13 amino acids. Germline-derived CDR1 and CDR2 are SQVTM and ANQGSEA. This TCR was recovered from a woman between 25 and 40 years old in good health and CMV-seronegative. The sample was PBMCs. The chain carries TRBV29-1 and TRBJ1-1; the match to TRBD1 covers 7 bases. The CDR3 region is CSASTGMNTEAFF. CDR3 DNA: TGCAGCGCCTCGACAGGGATGAACACTGAAGCTTTCTTT.